This T cell receptor beta chain originates from a study of blood T cells in healthy people across ages. Study-wide results and limits: Whereas aged donors had fewer naive CD4+ cells, long-lived donors had more of them and higher diversity. Diversity figures derived from one million T cells were judged to underestimate the true value. Age showed a roughly linear inverse relationship with TCR beta diversity per million T cells.

A sample-barcoded 5' primer and a J-beta primer mix were used in a second PCR of about 7 to 12 cycles. TCRdb recomputed calls from the 5' RACE reads with MiXCR, one row per CDR3 protein. The data show 550,000 to 600,000 distinct CDR3 sequences, roughly 48% seen once. The CDR3 covers 14 residues. The germline CDR1 and CDR2 sequences are DFQATT and SNEGSKA (reference sequence). V gave up 3 bases and J gave up 3 bases, with 14 bases separating them. This clonotype came up a few times. The antigen remains unidentified. Healthy individuals of Caucasian origin from Russia, aged about 6 to 100, served as donors.

The J gene is TRBJ1-2, the V gene TRBV20-1; D unclear. This clonotype was sampled from an elderly man in good health. The sequenced sample consisted of blood. CDR3 amino acids: CSASRPGRDYGYTF. CDR3 in DNA: TGCAGTGCTAGTCGGCCAGGTCGGGACTATGGCTACACCTTC.